This record looks at one T cell receptor (beta chain) sequence and its context. Its target is not known. The data are from a study of T cell responses to AZD1222 COVID-19 vaccine. Regarding the study as a whole: Spike-specific TCR breadth and depth went up after people got two AZD1222 doses.

This table comes from immunoSEQ multiplex PCR, and its TCRdb copy is limited to in-frame clones, with some not included. The sample lists around 100,000 clones, around 91% occurring once. This specimen was peripheral blood, taken on day 0 of AZD1222 vaccination. This sequence was found in an adult in good health.

The CDR3 loop is CASIPGQGGYGYTF. CDR3 nucleotides: TGTGCCAGTATTCCCGGACAGGGAGGGTACGGCTACACCTTC. This chain uses TRBV19 with TRBJ1-2, with 8 bases lining up with TRBD1. V gave up 7 bases and J gave up 8 bases; unmatched junction bases: 12. There are 14 residues in the CDR3. The germline V gene has CDR1 LNHDA and CDR2 SQIVND (reference sequence). Together with reference TRBV19 and TRBJ1-2, the CDR3 gives the full variable domain: DGGITQSPKYLFRKEGQNVTLSCEQNLNHDAMYWYRQDPGQGLRLIYYSQIVNDFQKGDIAEGYSVSREKKESFPLTVTSAQKNPTAFYLCASIPGQGGYGYTFGSGTRLTVV.